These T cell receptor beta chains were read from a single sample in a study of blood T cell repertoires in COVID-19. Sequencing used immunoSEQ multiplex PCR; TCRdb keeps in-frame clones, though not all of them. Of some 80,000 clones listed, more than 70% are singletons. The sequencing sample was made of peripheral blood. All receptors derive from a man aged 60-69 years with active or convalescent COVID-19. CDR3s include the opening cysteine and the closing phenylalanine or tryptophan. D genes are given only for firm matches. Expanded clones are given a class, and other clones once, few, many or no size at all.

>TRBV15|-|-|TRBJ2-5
TGTGCCACCAGCTCGACCAGGGGAAAGCGGGAGACCCAGTACTTC
CATSSTRGKRETQYF
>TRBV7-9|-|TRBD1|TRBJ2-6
TGTGCCAGCAGCATAAAATTACAGGGGGCTCGGTCTGGGGCCAACGTCCTGACTTTC
CASSIKLQGARSGANVLTF
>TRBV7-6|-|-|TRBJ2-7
TGTGCCAGCAGCCCCCAGAGGGGGTCCTACGAGCAGTACTTC
CASSPQRGSYEQYF
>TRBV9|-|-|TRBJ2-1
TGTGCCAGCAGCGAGCCAGACGGCACTAAATCCTACAATGAGCAGTTCTTC
CASSEPDGTKSYNEQFF
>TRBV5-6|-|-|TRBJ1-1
TGTGCCAGCAGCTTGGCAGGGCTCACTGAAGCTTTCTTT
CASSLAGLTEAFF
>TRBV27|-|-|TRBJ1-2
TGTGCCAGCAGTTACCGGGACATGCGGGGCTACACCTTC
CASSYRDMRGYTF
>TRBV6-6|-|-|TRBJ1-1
TGTGCCAGCAACGCAGGGGTCACTGAAGCTTTCTTT
CASNAGVTEAFF
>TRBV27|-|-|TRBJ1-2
TGTGCCAGCAGTTTAGGACCAGGGGATGGCTACACCTTC
CASSLGPGDGYTF
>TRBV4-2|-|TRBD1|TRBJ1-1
TGTGCCAGCAGCGGCCGGGACAGGGTGTCGCCGAACACTGAAGCTTTCTTT
CASSGRDRVSPNTEAFF
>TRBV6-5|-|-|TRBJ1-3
TGTGCCAGCGCAGGGGCGTTGAGCTCTGGAAACACCATATATTTT
CASAGALSSGNTIYF
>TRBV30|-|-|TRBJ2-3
TGTGCCTGGAGTCGCGGGGAGCCAGATACGCAGTATTTT
CAWSRGEPDTQYF
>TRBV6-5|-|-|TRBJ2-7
TGTGCCAGCAGTTACTCAAGCGGCAGAACCTACGAGCAGTACTTC
CASSYSSGRTYEQYF
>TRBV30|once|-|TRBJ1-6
TGTGCCTTCAGGGAGGTTAGGAATTCACCCCTCCACTTT
CAFREVRNSPLHF
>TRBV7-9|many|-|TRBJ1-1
TGTGCCAGCAGCTTAGCCAGGGGAAGCACTGAAGCTTTCTTT
CASSLARGSTEAFF
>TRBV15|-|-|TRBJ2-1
TGTGCCACCAGCAGAGGCCAAGGACTAGTGGGGGGCGGTGATGAGCAGTTCTTC
CATSRGQGLVGGGDEQFF
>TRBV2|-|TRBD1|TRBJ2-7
TGTGCCAGCAGCCTCGGACAGGGGTCCACCTACGAGCAGTACTTC
CASSLGQGSTYEQYF
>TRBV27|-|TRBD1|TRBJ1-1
TGTGCCAGCAGTTTACAGGGGGCGCGAACTGAAGCTTTCTTT
CASSLQGARTEAFF
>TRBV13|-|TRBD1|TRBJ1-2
TGTGCCAGCAGCCGCCTAGGGACAGGGGGGTTCGGCTACACCTTC
CASSRLGTGGFGYTF
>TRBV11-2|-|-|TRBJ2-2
TGTGCCAGCAGCTCCGTCACAATCACCGGGGAGCTGTTTTTT
CASSSVTITGELFF
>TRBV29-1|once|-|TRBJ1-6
TGCAGCGCCCGACAGTCCGGTAATTCACCCCTCCACTTT
CSARQSGNSPLHF
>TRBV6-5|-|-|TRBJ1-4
TGTGCCAGCAGTTACTCCAGGGGTTTTAATGAAAAACTGTTTTTT
CASSYSRGFNEKLFF
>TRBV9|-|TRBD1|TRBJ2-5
TGTGCCAGCAGCAGAGGGGGCGAGGAGACCCAGTACTTC
CASSRGGEETQYF
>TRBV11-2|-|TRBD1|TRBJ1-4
TGTGCCAGCAGCAATGGACAGGGAGGAGAAAAACTGTTTTTT
CASSNGQGGEKLFF
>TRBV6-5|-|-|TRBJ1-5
TGTGCCAGCAGCCGAGATTATAGCAATCAGCCCCAGCATTTT
CASSRDYSNQPQHF
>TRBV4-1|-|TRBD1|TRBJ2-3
TGCGCCAGCAGCCAAGCCTTGGGGACAGGGGGCACAGATACGCAGTATTTT
CASSQALGTGGTDTQYF
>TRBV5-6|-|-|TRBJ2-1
TGTGCCAGCAGCTCCAACCTACAGGGCTTTCTTCTCTTC
CASSSNLQGFLLF
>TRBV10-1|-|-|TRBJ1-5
TGCGCCAGCAGTGAGGACACAAACAATCAGCCCCAGCATTTT
CASSEDTNNQPQHF
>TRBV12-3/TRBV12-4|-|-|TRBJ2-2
TGTGCCAGCGCCCATGAGGGGGCCGGGGAGCTGTTTTTT
CASAHEGAGELFF
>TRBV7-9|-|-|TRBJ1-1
TGTGCCAGCACCCGGAGGGAGGAAAGCGCTGAAGCTTTCTTT
CASTRREESAEAFF
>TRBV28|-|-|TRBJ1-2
TGTGCCAGCAGTTCCCCGACTACATCTTTGACGGCTGGCTACACCTTC
CASSSPTTSLTAGYTF
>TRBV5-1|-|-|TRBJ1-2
TGCGCCAGCAGCTTGATGGGCCGAACAGGCTACACCTTC
CASSLMGRTGYTF
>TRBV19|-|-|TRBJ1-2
TGTGCCAGTAGTATGGGGCGGTCTAACTATGGCTACACCTTC
CASSMGRSNYGYTF
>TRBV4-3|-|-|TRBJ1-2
TGCGCCAGCAGCCAAGCAGCGGGCACGGTTTATGGCTACACCTTC
CASSQAAGTVYGYTF
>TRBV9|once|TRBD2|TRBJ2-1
TGTGCCAGCAGCGAGATCCCGGGACTAGCGGGGGCCGAGGCCTACAATGAGCAGTTCTTC
CASSEIPGLAGAEAYNEQFF
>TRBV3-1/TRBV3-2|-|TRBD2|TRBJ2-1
TGTGCCAGCAGCCTAGCGGGGCCGGGATATGAGCAGTTCTTC
CASSLAGPGYEQFF
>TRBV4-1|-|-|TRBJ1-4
TGCGCCAGCAGCCAGCAAGAACTGGGTGAGGTAGGAGAAAAACTGTTTTTT
CASSQQELGEVGEKLFF
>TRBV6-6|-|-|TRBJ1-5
TGTGCCAGCAGTACAGGTGCCAATCAGCCCCAGCATTTT
CASSTGANQPQHF
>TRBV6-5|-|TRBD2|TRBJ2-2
TGTGCCAGCAGTAGCATAGCGGGGGGCACCGGGGAGCTGTTTTTT
CASSSIAGGTGELFF
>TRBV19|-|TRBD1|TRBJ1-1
TGTGCCAGCAGGAGACAGGGGGCGAGGAACACTGAAGCTTTCTTT
CASRRQGARNTEAFF
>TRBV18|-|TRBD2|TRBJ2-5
TGTGCCAGCTCACGGGGAGCAGGCGGGGGGGCCGAGGAGACCCAGTACTTC
CASSRGAGGGAEETQYF
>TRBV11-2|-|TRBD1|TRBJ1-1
TGTGCCAGCGGAGACAGGGTATGGACTGAAGCTTTCTTT
CASGDRVWTEAFF
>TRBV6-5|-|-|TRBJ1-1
TGTGCCAGCAGTTACTCGAAATCAGGGGCCACTGAAGCTTTCTTT
CASSYSKSGATEAFF